This TCR beta chain is from a study of T cells expressing NK-cell markers. Study in general: Seven HCMV-seropositive donors and one seronegative donor made up the eight sequenced donors. Findings of the study overall: Researchers report these clonotypes also headed the CD3+CD56-NKG2C+ fraction in several donors. Of the CD8+ T cells in six or seven donors, about 1.0-7.0% belonged to dominant NKG2C+ clonotypes.

Libraries used 5'RACE template switching adding universal primer site and UMIs. TCRdb processed the 5' RACE reads again and assigns one entry to each CDR3 protein, with no DNA. The sample table sets out 350,000 to 500,000 distinct CDR3 sequences. To note about this clonotype: The antigen is not known.

This CDR3 spans 16 amino acids. Germline CDR1 and CDR2: MNHEY and SVGAGI. Source material: blood T cells: a sorted CD56 or NKG2C T cell subset, CD4+ or CD8+ T cells, or bulk PBMC T cells (not recorded which). This clonotype originated in a woman aged 18 to 75 in good health. The V gene is TRBV6-5, the J gene TRBJ1-2; with no DNA, the TCRdb D assignment of TRBD1 cannot be verified. This chain's CDR3 is CASSYGSGGTLDGYTF.